What follows are 8 T cell receptor beta chains derived from one specimen sequenced in a study of OX40 agonist ivuxolimab in advanced cancers. Sequencing used immunoSEQ multiplex PCR; TCRdb keeps in-frame clones, though not all of them. The sample lists 40,000 to 55,000 clones; 88% were seen once. Sequences were derived from CD4+ or CD8+ T cells sorted from blood, sampled in a trial of the OX40 agonist ivuxolimab. The receptors come from an adult with an advanced solid tumor such as melanoma, head and neck, liver or kidney cancer.

The rearrangement uses TRBV2 and TRBJ2-7, with a weak D call TRBD2 (5 bases). The CDR3 loop spans 14 amino acids. The germline gives CDR1 SNHLY, CDR2 FYNNEI. Trimming shortened V by 5 bases and J by 3 bases, and 14 bases separated the two germline ends. The CDR3 loop reads CASSREPPLYEQYF. CDR3 DNA: TGTGCCAGCAGTAGGGAGCCCCCCCTCTACGAGCAGTACTTC.

This chain links TRBV2 with TRBJ2-7; a weak D match, TRBD1 (5 bases). V was shortened by 6 bases and J by 4 bases, with 7 bases between the two germline ends. The CDR3 runs to 11 residues. CDR1 is SNHLY and CDR2 is FYNNEI in the germline V gene. This chain's CDR3 is CASSAGYEQYF. The CDR3 DNA reads TGTGCCAGCAGCGCAGGGTACGAGCAGTACTTC.

This clone was observed once. CDR3 protein: CASSARTGEGREPQHF. The CDR3 DNA reads as TGTGCCAGCAGCGCCAGGACAGGGGAGGGTAGAGAGCCCCAGCATTTT. The chain links TRBV9 to TRBJ1-5, with TRBD1 matching 9 bases. The CDR3 totals 16 residues. The J segment lost 8 bases and the V segment lost 3 bases, leaving 12 bases of the junction unmatched. Germline V gives CDR1 SGDLS, CDR2 YYNGEE.

The V gene is TRBV28, the J gene TRBJ1-1; 7 nucleotides line up with TRBD1. V shed 6 bases, J shed 10 bases, and the junction held 11 bases outside the gene matches. CDR3 size: 13 residues. CDR1 is MDHEN and CDR2 is SYDVKM in the germline V gene. This CDR3 is CASRPGQQGGAFF. The CDR3 coding sequence is TGTGCCAGCAGGCCGGGACAGCAAGGAGGAGCTTTCTTT.

This clone was counted a single time. The CDR3 DNA sequence: TGTGCCTGGTGGAGAGACAGCCCGAACACTGAAGCTTTCTTT. Its translation is CAWWRDSPNTEAFF. V and J are TRBV30 and TRBJ1-1, with D possibly matching TRBD1 (5 bases). Deletions cut 5 bases from V and 1 base from J, with 14 bases between. In germline, CDR1 is GTSNPN, CDR2 SVGIG (reference sequence). The CDR3 runs 14 residues.

This CDR3 is CASSFQTSSYNSPLHF. In nucleotides, the CDR3 is TGTGCCAGCAGTTTTCAGACGAGCTCCTATAATTCACCCCTCCACTTT. The J gene is TRBJ1-6, the V gene TRBV28; unclear D gene. The CDR3 has 16 residues. Trimming pared 3 bases from V and 0 bases from J, leaving 9 bases between. The germline CDR1 and CDR2 sequences are MDHEN and SYDVKM.

This clone has a single count. The chain is built from TRBV5-4 and TRBJ2-1; D not certain. The germline gives CDR1 SGHNT, CDR2 YYREEE (reference sequence). Deletions cut 3 bases from V and 6 bases from J, with 13 bases between. This CDR3 is built from 14 residues. Here the CDR3 DNA reads TGTGCCAGCAGCTCCACCGACAACCTCAATGAGCAGTTCTTC. Amino acids: CASSSTDNLNEQFF. The full variable domain, in which reference TRBV5-4 and TRBJ2-1 provide the parts outside the CDR3, is ETGVTQSPTHLIKTRGQQVTLRCSSQSGHNTVSWYQQALGQGPQFIFQYYREEENGRGNFPPRFSGLQFPNYSSELNVNALELDDSALYLCASSSTDNLNEQFFGPGTRLTVL.

The chain uses TRBV7-2 and TRBJ1-3; the D gene is possibly TRBD1 (6 bases). The germline V gene encodes CDR1 SGHTA and CDR2 FQGNSA. There are 16 residues in the CDR3. Trimming shortened V by 1 base and J by 4 bases, and 14 bases separated the two germline ends. CDR3 in amino acids: CASSLGAGAAGNTIYF. The DNA for the CDR3 is TGTGCCAGCAGCTTAGGGGCAGGGGCGGCAGGAAACACCATATATTTT.